Listed below are T cell receptor beta chains from one sample, sequenced in a study of early T cells in non-severe SARS-CoV-2 infection. Each CDR3 protein is one row after TCRdb ran MiXCR on the 5' RACE reads. This table has more than 65,000 distinct CDR3 sequences, more than 14% appearing once. The specimen comprised whole blood, sampled at baseline. These receptors were collected from an adult who was a healthcare worker with PCR-confirmed SARS-CoV-2 infection or an uninfected control (not recorded which). The CDR3 runs from the conserved cysteine through the conserved F or W. The order of the fields is clone size, D gene, V gene, J gene, CDR3 protein, CDR3 DNA. The D gene is left open where the match is weak. A clone size is listed for some rows: how often the clone was seen (once, few, many), or a class if it is expanded.

size: few
D: .
V: TRBV6-2/TRBV6-3
J: TRBJ2-5
CDR3: CASSYSGLAGETQYF
DNA: TGTGCCAGCAGTTACTCGGGGCTAGCTGGGGAGACCCAGTACTTC

size: few
D: .
V: TRBV19
J: TRBJ1-5
CDR3: CASSWGGASNQPQHF
DNA: TGTGCCAGTTCCTGGGGAGGGGCTAGCAATCAGCCCCAGCATTTT

size: .
D: .
V: TRBV5-5
J: TRBJ1-3
CDR3: CASSPDGFSGNTIYF
DNA: TGTGCCAGCAGCCCGGACGGATTCTCTGGAAACACCATATATTTT

size: many
D: .
V: TRBV12-3/TRBV12-4
J: TRBJ2-6
CDR3: CASTLRGSGANVLTF
DNA: TGTGCCAGCACCCTGAGGGGGTCTGGGGCCAACGTCCTGACTTTC

size: few
D: .
V: TRBV7-3
J: TRBJ2-3
CDR3: CASSQGTDTQYF
DNA: TGTGCCAGCAGCCAGGGAACAGATACGCAGTATTTT

size: .
D: TRBD2
V: TRBV27
J: TRBJ2-1
CDR3: CASSPRTSGTYEQFF
DNA: TGTGCCAGCAGTCCAAGGACTAGCGGGACGTATGAGCAGTTCTTC

size: .
D: .
V: TRBV9
J: TRBJ1-1
CDR3: CASSHSVNTEAFF
DNA: TGTGCCAGCAGTCATTCCGTGAACACTGAAGCTTTCTTT

size: .
D: .
V: TRBV7-8
J: TRBJ1-4
CDR3: CASSSPRQREKLFF
DNA: TGTGCCAGCAGCTCTCCGAGGCAGAGGGAAAAACTGTTTTTT

size: .
D: TRBD1
V: TRBV20-1
J: TRBJ1-1
CDR3: CSARDAAGGEVTEAFF
DNA: TGCAGTGCTAGAGATGCGGCAGGGGGTGAGGTCACTGAAGCTTTCTTT

size: many
D: .
V: TRBV6-2/TRBV6-3
J: TRBJ1-2
CDR3: CASSQRQESGYTF
DNA: TGTGCCAGCAGTCAACGACAGGAAAGTGGCTACACCTTC

size: many
D: TRBD1
V: TRBV3-1
J: TRBJ2-3
CDR3: CASSQTTGGVPTDTQYF
DNA: TGTGCCAGCAGCCAAACTACAGGGGGCGTCCCCACAGATACGCAGTATTTT

size: .
D: .
V: TRBV18
J: TRBJ2-5
CDR3: CASSPPAVRETQYF
DNA: TGTGCCAGCTCACCACCAGCAGTGCGAGAGACCCAGTACTTC

size: many
D: TRBD1
V: TRBV2
J: TRBJ2-6
CDR3: CASSGDRVTGANVLTF
DNA: TGTGCCAGCAGTGGAGACAGGGTAACTGGGGCCAACGTCCTGACTTTC

size: many
D: .
V: TRBV28
J: TRBJ2-1
CDR3: CASSLNGLRGNNEQFF
DNA: TGTGCCAGCAGTTTAAATGGATTGCGGGGCAACAATGAGCAGTTCTTC

size: many
D: .
V: TRBV12-3/TRBV12-4
J: TRBJ1-2
CDR3: CASSLDYSLGYTF
DNA: TGTGCCAGCAGTTTAGACTATTCCCTTGGCTACACCTTC

size: .
D: TRBD2
V: TRBV20-1
J: TRBJ2-3
CDR3: CSARNRAGGPGTQYF
DNA: TGCAGTGCTAGGAATAGAGCGGGAGGGCCTGGTACGCAGTATTTT

size: many
D: TRBD1
V: TRBV28
J: TRBJ1-5
CDR3: CASSPDRVRSNQPQHF
DNA: TGTGCCAGCAGTCCGGACAGGGTTCGCAGCAATCAGCCCCAGCATTTT

size: once
D: .
V: TRBV6-6
J: TRBJ2-7
CDR3: CASSYEYEQYF
DNA: TGTGCCAGCAGTTACGAATACGAGCAGTACTTC

size: few
D: .
V: TRBV21-1
J: TRBJ2-3
CDR3: CASNELAGGPDTQYF
DNA: TGTGCCAGCAACGAACTAGCGGGAGGACCAGATACGCAGTATTTT

size: once
D: .
V: TRBV9
J: TRBJ1-3
CDR3: CASEPGDGNTIYF
DNA: TGTGCCAGCGAGCCGGGGGACGGAAACACCATATATTTT

size: many
D: .
V: TRBV12-3/TRBV12-4
J: TRBJ1-1
CDR3: CASTLGVTEAFF
DNA: TGTGCCAGCACCTTGGGTGTTACTGAAGCTTTCTTT

size: many
D: TRBD1
V: TRBV24-1
J: TRBJ2-2
CDR3: CATSAPGQGYTGELFF
DNA: TGTGCCACCAGTGCCCCGGGACAGGGATACACCGGGGAGCTGTTTTTT

size: few
D: .
V: TRBV5-1
J: TRBJ1-6
CDR3: CASSWEPGRPNSPLHF
DNA: TGCGCCAGCAGCTGGGAACCGGGACGGCCTAATTCACCCCTCCACTTT

size: many
D: TRBD2
V: TRBV12-3/TRBV12-4
J: TRBJ2-1
CDR3: CASSPSGTYNEQFF
DNA: TGTGCCAGCAGTCCCAGCGGGACTTACAATGAGCAGTTCTTC

size: .
D: .
V: TRBV9
J: TRBJ2-7
CDR3: CASSSRDEQYF
DNA: TGTGCCAGCAGCTCGAGAGACGAGCAGTACTTC

size: many
D: .
V: TRBV28
J: TRBJ2-3
CDR3: CASTSMGPDTQYF
DNA: TGTGCCAGCACCTCAATGGGACCAGATACGCAGTATTTT

size: .
D: .
V: TRBV24-1
J: TRBJ2-7
CDR3: CATSDLTRVPKLEVGYEQYF
DNA: TGTGCCACCAGTGATTTGACACGAGTCCCAAAACTGGAAGTCGGCTACGAGCAGTACTTC

size: few
D: .
V: TRBV7-2
J: TRBJ2-4
CDR3: CASTAGTAKNIQYF
DNA: TGTGCCAGCACCGCGGGGACAGCGAAAAACATTCAGTACTTC

size: many
D: .
V: TRBV12-5
J: TRBJ2-1
CDR3: CASGSAHRGNEQFF
DNA: TGTGCTAGTGGTTCAGCACACAGAGGGAATGAGCAGTTCTTC

size: .
D: .
V: TRBV5-4
J: TRBJ2-7
CDR3: CASSLDTTSYEQYF
DNA: TGTGCCAGCAGCTTGGATACGACAAGTTACGAGCAGTACTTC

size: .
D: TRBD1
V: TRBV7-6
J: TRBJ1-1
CDR3: CASSTDTGGITEAFF
DNA: TGTGCCAGCAGCACAGACACAGGGGGCATCACTGAAGCTTTCTTT

size: .
D: TRBD1
V: TRBV10-3
J: TRBJ2-7
CDR3: CAISDRGSSYEQYF
DNA: TGTGCCATCAGTGACAGGGGGAGCTCCTACGAGCAGTACTTC

size: few
D: .
V: TRBV28
J: TRBJ2-7
CDR3: CASSLSSGYSYEQYF
DNA: TGTGCCAGCAGTTTATCCAGCGGTTACTCCTACGAGCAGTACTTC

size: .
D: .
V: TRBV7-2
J: TRBJ2-7
CDR3: CASSLSGYAYEQYF
DNA: TGTGCCAGCAGCTTATCTGGATACGCCTACGAGCAGTACTTC

size: .
D: .
V: TRBV7-2
J: TRBJ2-1
CDR3: CASSFPPYNEQFF
DNA: TGTGCCAGCAGCTTCCCGCCCTACAATGAGCAGTTCTTC

size: .
D: TRBD1
V: TRBV7-9
J: TRBJ2-5
CDR3: CASSPVRDRSNF
DNA: TGTGCCAGCAGCCCTGTCCGGGACAGGTCGAACTTC

size: .
D: .
V: TRBV28
J: TRBJ1-1
CDR3: CASVEGGLNTEAFF
DNA: TGTGCCAGCGTGGAGGGGGGCCTGAACACTGAAGCTTTCTTT

size: few
D: .
V: TRBV9
J: TRBJ2-5
CDR3: CASSQGEETQYF
DNA: TGTGCCAGCAGCCAAGGGGAGGAGACCCAGTACTTC

size: many
D: .
V: TRBV6-5
J: TRBJ1-5
CDR3: CASSYGGLYSNQPQHF
DNA: TGTGCCAGCAGTTACGGGGGTCTATATAGCAATCAGCCCCAGCATTTT

size: many
D: .
V: TRBV15
J: TRBJ2-3
CDR3: CATARGNGGTDTQYF
DNA: TGTGCCACCGCAAGAGGGAACGGTGGCACAGATACGCAGTATTTT

size: many
D: .
V: TRBV11-2
J: TRBJ1-1
CDR3: CASSRIVGGPNTEAFF
DNA: TGTGCCAGCAGTCGTATAGTAGGGGGGCCCAACACTGAAGCTTTCTTT

size: medium-sized
D: TRBD1
V: TRBV5-5
J: TRBJ2-5
CDR3: CASSLAGTGGEQETQYF
DNA: TGTGCCAGCAGCTTGGCCGGGACAGGTGGAGAACAAGAGACCCAGTACTTC

size: many
D: .
V: TRBV12-3/TRBV12-4
J: TRBJ1-1
CDR3: CASSLALRDTEAFF
DNA: TGTGCCAGCAGTTTAGCGCTTAGGGACACTGAAGCTTTCTTT

size: few
D: TRBD2
V: TRBV6-1
J: TRBJ2-1
CDR3: CASNAGAHNEQFF
DNA: TGTGCCAGCAACGCGGGAGCCCACAATGAGCAGTTCTTC

size: .
D: .
V: TRBV27
J: TRBJ2-1
CDR3: CASSLEASSYNEQFF
DNA: TGTGCCAGCAGTCTCGAAGCTAGCTCCTACAATGAGCAGTTCTTC

size: many
D: TRBD2
V: TRBV28
J: TRBJ2-7
CDR3: CASAKRPAGNEQYF
DNA: TGTGCCAGCGCCAAGAGGCCAGCGGGAAACGAGCAGTACTTC

size: few
D: TRBD1
V: TRBV9
J: TRBJ2-7
CDR3: CANDRDLRFEQYF
DNA: TGTGCCAACGACAGGGACCTCAGGTTCGAGCAGTACTTC

size: .
D: TRBD1
V: TRBV5-1
J: TRBJ2-1
CDR3: CASSPGDRDRNEQFF
DNA: TGCGCCAGCAGCCCCGGGGACAGGGACCGCAATGAGCAGTTCTTC